This T cell receptor (beta chain) was documented in a study of beta chain features in type 1 diabetes. Across the whole study: Cells sorted and examined across all samples totaled approximately 100,000,000.

About this clone: Its antigen is as yet unknown.

Germline V gene lookup returns CDR1 SGHTA and CDR2 FQGNSA. This CDR3 has 15 amino acids. V was shortened by 7 bases and J by 2 bases, with 18 bases between the two germline ends. There was one heparinised blood draw per donor, averaging roughly 120 mL. Study outcomes and limitations: Among patients, naive, central memory and Treg TCRB repertoires appeared more similar than among healthy donors.

The isolated RNA, all of it, was reverse transcribed, so expressed TCRB transcripts were what got sequenced. Clones were sequenced by immunoSEQ multiplex PCR, and TCRdb holds only the in-frame ones, with some missing. Of fewer than 900,000 clones listed, 17% were seen once; the top ten hold about 0.025%. The specimen sequenced was naive CD4+ T cells from blood. The TCR comes from a woman between 18 and 29 years old in good health. The chain is built from TRBV7-2 and TRBJ2-7; a weak D match, TRBD2 (5 bases). CDR3 bases: TGTGCCAGCACCCACGGCGGTACTAGAACCTACGAGCAGTACTTC. Translated: CASTHGGTRTYEQYF.